One and the same sample provided the 18 T cell receptor beta chains below, sequenced in a study of molecular identifiers for immune sequencing clone quantification (dated by TCRdb to about 2018). The library was made by PCR. The sequencer was an Illumina HiSeq 4000. TCRdb passed the public sequencing reads through fastp at Q25 and MiXCR, retaining productive beta sequences. Rows are unified per CDR3 protein, each entry keeping the most common DNA and genes. This sample gives under 650,000 distinct CDR3 sequences in total; approximately 20% of them show up just once. The ten biggest clones cover roughly 0.83% of the sample. Sequenced input: naive CD8+ T cells from blood, with Jurkat cell RNA spiked in. This sample's cell subset or site label indicates: FACS-sorted CD8+CD4-CCR7+CD45RA+ naive T cells. Receptor source: a human donor in good health. Some libraries in this study had Jurkat cell RNA spiked in.

This clonotype showed up just a few times. This sequence joins TRBV28 and TRBJ2-1; 13 nucleotides match TRBD2. Germline V CDR1 and CDR2: MDHEN, SYDVKM. V lost 1 base, J lost 5 bases, and 5 bases stayed unmatched. The CDR3 is 17 amino acids. CDR3 sequence (DNA): TGTGCCAGCAGTTTATTACTAGCGGGAGGGCCCGACAATGAGCAGTTCTTC. Its translation is CASSLLLAGGPDNEQFF.

This clonotype was seen at least ten times. The CDR3 region has the DNA TGTGCCAGCAGCTTCCCCAGTGGTAATGAGCAGTTCTTC. This encodes CASSFPSGNEQFF. The rearrangement joins TRBV7-8 to TRBJ2-1; D is ambiguous. The V end lost 3 bases, the J end lost 7 bases, and 10 bases lay between the germline ends. The CDR3 has 13 residues. The germline gives CDR1 SGHVS, CDR2 FQNEAQ. Full variable domain (rest looked up from reference TRBV7-8 and TRBJ2-1): GAGVSQSPRYKVAKRGQDVALRCDPISGHVSLFWYQQALGQGPEFLTYFQNEAQLDKSGLPSDRFFAERPEGSVSTLKIQRTQQEDSAVYLCASSFPSGNEQFFGPGTRLTVL.

The rearrangement links TRBV29-1 to TRBJ1-2; TRBD1 matches at 9 bases. The V and J ends lost 1 base and 1 base, in that order; junction bases with no gene match: 4. Germline loops: CDR1 SQVTM, CDR2 ANQGSEA. The CDR3 extends over 15 amino acids. The CDR3 DNA sequence: TGCAGCGTTGAAGCCAGGACAGGGGTTAACTATGGCTACACCTTC. It translates to CSVEARTGVNYGYTF.

This clonotype was counted many times. CDR3 nucleotides: TGTGCCAGCAGCTACGGCTCAGCAAACACTGAAGCTTTCTTT. It codes for CASSYGSANTEAFF. The chain recombines TRBV7-9 with TRBJ1-1, with D hard to call. The V gene's germline CDR1 is SEHNR and CDR2 FQNEAQ (reference sequence). The CDR3 loop spans 14 amino acids. V lost 4 bases and J 2 bases, leaving 11 bases between the germline ends.

The chain has TRBV20-1 and TRBJ2-2, with 7 bases fitting TRBD2. Germline V gene lookup returns CDR1 DFQATT and CDR2 SNEGSKA (reference sequence). The CDR3 totals 14 residues. V shed 6 bases and J 4 bases; nucleotides not matched to a gene: 8. The DNA of the CDR3 is TGCAGTGCAAGGGACTACGCGAGCACCGGGGAGCTGTTTTTT. Protein product: CSARDYASTGELFF.

This clonotype has at least ten counts. The V and J genes are TRBV13 and TRBJ1-2; D is unclear. The ends were cut back, 3 bases at V and 0 bases at J, with 14 bases in the middle. The germline V gene encodes CDR1 PRHDT and CDR2 FYEKMQ (reference sequence). The CDR3 has 16 residues. CDR3 protein: CASSLNPTHANYGYTF. The CDR3 DNA follows: TGTGCCAGCAGCTTGAATCCAACGCACGCTAACTATGGCTACACCTTC. The full variable domain, completed using reference TRBV13 and TRBJ1-2, is AAGVIQSPRHLIKEKRETATLKCYPIPRHDTVYWYQQGPGQDPQFLISFYEKMQSDKGSIPDRFSAQQFSDYHSELNMSSLELGDSALYFCASSLNPTHANYGYTFGSGTRLTVV.

This clonotype was counted ten times or more. The chain has TRBV6-5 and TRBJ1-1; 11 bases fit TRBD1. The length of the CDR3 is 16 residues. Germline V gene data show CDR1 as MNHEY and CDR2 as SVGAGI. Losses at the gene ends were 6 bases for V and 2 bases for J; bases not matched to a gene: 8. For the CDR3, the DNA is TGTGCCAGCAGCTACGGGACAGGGGGGTTCAACACTGAAGCTTTCTTT. It codes for CASSYGTGGFNTEAFF.

This clonotype was detected a few times. The chain links TRBV27 to TRBJ2-7, with unresolved D. CDR3 size: 13 residues. Germline CDR1 and CDR2: MNHEY and SMNVEV (reference sequence). Trimming pared 5 bases from V and 1 base from J, leaving 9 bases between. The CDR3 sequence is CASSLDISYEQYF. The CDR3 nucleotides read TGTGCCAGCAGTCTCGACATTTCCTACGAGCAGTACTTC.

This clonotype was picked up many times. The gene calls are TRBV7-9 and TRBJ2-7; TRBD1 matches at 9 bases. Looked up from germline, CDR1 is SEHNR and CDR2 is FQNEAQ (reference sequence). After removal of 5 bases from V and 5 bases from J, the junction contained 4 bases not matched to a gene. The CDR3 extends over 13 amino acids. The CDR3 bases are TGTGCCAGCAGCCTACAGGGGGCCAACGAGCAGTACTTC. Translation: CASSLQGANEQYF. The whole variable domain, remainder taken from reference TRBV7-9 and TRBJ2-7, is DTGVSQNPRHKITKRGQNVTFRCDPISEHNRLYWYRQTLGQGPEFLTYFQNEAQLEKSRLLSDRFSAERPKGSFSTLEIQRTEQGDSAMYLCASSLQGANEQYFGPGTRLTVT.

This clonotype was found many times. The V and J genes are TRBV4-3 and TRBJ2-2; possible D gene TRBD2, 6 bases. The CDR3 spans 16 residues. In germline, CDR1 is LGHNA, CDR2 YSLEER. With 0 bases removed from V and 5 bases from J, the gap between germline ends came to 13 bases. CDR3 nucleotides: TGCGCCAGCAGCCAAGATCGGCGGGGTGATACCGGGGAGCTGTTTTTT. Amino acid sequence: CASSQDRRGDTGELFF.

This clonotype was counted ten times or more. The V call is TRBV20-1, the J call TRBJ1-2, with a weak D call TRBD1 (5 bases). The CDR3 sequence is 15 residues long. In germline, CDR1 is DFQATT, CDR2 SNEGSKA (reference sequence). Trimming cost V 6 bases and J 1 base, with 18 bases left between them. CDR3 bases: TGCAGTGCGCCGACAGCGCTCCAGGGTAACTATGGCTACACCTTC. Its protein product is CSAPTALQGNYGYTF.

Remarks on this clonotype: This could be a read error, since a much larger clone is one nucleotide away. The chain combines TRBV19 with TRBJ2-7; D unresolved. Between the trimmed V and J ends, which lost 4 bases and 4 bases, there was a span of 11 bases. This CDR3 is built from 13 residues. CDR1 is LNHDA and CDR2 is SQIVND in the germline V gene (reference sequence). The CDR3 protein is CASSTTDTYEQYF. The CDR3 DNA sequence: TGTGCCAGTAGTACTACCGACACGTACGAGCAGTACTTC.

Turning to this clonotype: A read error is possible here, since a much larger clone lies one base away. The chain uses TRBV7-9 and TRBJ2-5, with TRBD1 matching over 8 bases. This CDR3 region has 13 residues. V lost 6 bases to trimming and J lost 9 bases; unmatched junction nucleotides: 9. Germline V gives CDR1 SEHNR, CDR2 FQNEAQ (reference sequence). The CDR3 nucleotides read TGTGCCAGCAGGCCAGACAGGGGTGAGTCCCAGTACTTC. Translated, it gives CASRPDRGESQYF.

There are many counts of this clonotype. This chain connects TRBV9 to TRBJ2-7; the match to TRBD1 covers 9 bases. Germline V lookup: CDR1 SGDLS, CDR2 YYNGEE. The CDR3 consists of 14 residues. V lost 4 bases, J lost 5 bases, and 7 bases stayed unmatched. The CDR3 is CASSPRTGAHEQYF. The CDR3 region has the DNA TGTGCCAGCAGCCCACGGACAGGGGCCCACGAGCAGTACTTC.

This clonotype was found once. The junction differs from germline at one of its ends, possibly a read error. The chain carries TRBV4-1 and TRBJ1-4; 7 bases fit TRBD1. From germline, CDR1 is MGHRA and CDR2 YSYEKL. This CDR3 has 14 amino acids. CDR3 coding DNA: TGCGCCAGCAGCCAGGCCCAGGGGGTCGGAAAGCTGTCTTTT. Its translation is CASSQAQGVGKLSF.

This clonotype was seen ten or more times. The chain employs TRBV5-1 and TRBJ1-3; TRBD1 matches at 8 bases. With V trimmed by 4 bases and J by 4 bases, 10 bases remained unmatched. Germline V gene sequence: CDR1 SGHRS, CDR2 YFSETQ. The CDR3 has 16 amino acids. The CDR3 here is CASSPGTGVAGNTIYF. The DNA for the CDR3 is TGCGCCAGCAGCCCCGGGACAGGAGTGGCCGGAAACACCATATATTTT.

Ten or more counts support this clonotype. This chain links TRBV29-1 with TRBJ2-4; 16 bases map to TRBD2. The germline CDR1 and CDR2 sequences are SQVTM and ANQGSEA. J gave up 2 bases and V 4 bases, and 11 bases lay outside the gene matches. The CDR3 has 19 residues. The DNA of the CDR3 is TGCAGCGTTGCTGAAAAGGGACTAGCGGGGGGGCCAACCAAAAACATTCAGTACTTC. This translates into CSVAEKGLAGGPTKNIQYF.

This clonotype occurred many times. This sequence joins TRBV9 and TRBJ2-5; 8 nucleotides line up with TRBD2. Per the germline V gene, CDR1 is SGDLS and CDR2 is YYNGEE. J lost 3 bases, V lost 0 bases, and 7 bases had no gene match. The CDR3 spans 16 residues. CDR3 nucleotides: TGTGCCAGCAGCGTAGGATCGGGGGGGCAAGAAGAGACCCAGTACTTC. It is translated as CASSVGSGGQEETQYF.